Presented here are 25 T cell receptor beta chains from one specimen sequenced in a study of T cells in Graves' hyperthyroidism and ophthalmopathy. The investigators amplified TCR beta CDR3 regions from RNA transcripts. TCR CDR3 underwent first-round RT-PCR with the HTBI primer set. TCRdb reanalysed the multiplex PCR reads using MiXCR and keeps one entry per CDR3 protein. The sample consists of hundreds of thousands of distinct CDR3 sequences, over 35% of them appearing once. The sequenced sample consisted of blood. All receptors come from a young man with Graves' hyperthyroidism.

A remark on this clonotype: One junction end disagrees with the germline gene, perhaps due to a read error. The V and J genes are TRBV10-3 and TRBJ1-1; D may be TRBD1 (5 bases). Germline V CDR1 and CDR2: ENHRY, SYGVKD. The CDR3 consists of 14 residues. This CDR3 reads CASSYEGRAGEAFF. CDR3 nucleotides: TGTGCCAGCAGTTACGAGGGCAGGGCGGGTGAAGCTTTCTTT.

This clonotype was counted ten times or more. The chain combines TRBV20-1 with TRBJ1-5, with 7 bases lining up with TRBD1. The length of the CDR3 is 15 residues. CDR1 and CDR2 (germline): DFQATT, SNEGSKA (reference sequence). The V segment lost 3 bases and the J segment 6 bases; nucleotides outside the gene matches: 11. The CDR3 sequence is CSASQGRQGRQPQHF. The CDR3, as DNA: TGCAGTGCTAGCCAAGGGAGACAGGGACGTCAGCCCCAGCATTTT.

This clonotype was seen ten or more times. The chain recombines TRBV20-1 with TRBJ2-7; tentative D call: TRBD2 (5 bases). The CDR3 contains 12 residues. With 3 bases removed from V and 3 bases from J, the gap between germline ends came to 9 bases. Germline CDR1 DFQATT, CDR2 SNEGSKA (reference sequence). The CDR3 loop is CSARDLGYEQYF. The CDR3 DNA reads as TGCAGTGCTAGGGACTTGGGCTACGAGCAGTACTTC.

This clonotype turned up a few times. The CDR3 region is CASSPQGGRGETQYF. In nucleotides, the CDR3 is TGTGCCAGCAGCCCCCAGGGGGGTAGGGGAGAGACCCAGTACTTC. J is TRBJ2-5 and V is TRBV7-9; possible D gene TRBD1, 7 bases. V was shortened by 5 bases and J by 4 bases, with 17 bases between the two germline ends. The germline V gene encodes CDR1 SEHNR and CDR2 FQNEAQ (reference sequence). The length of the CDR3 is 15 residues.

The CDR3 reads CSVQTGLGTEAFF. The CDR3 nucleotides are TGCAGCGTCCAGACAGGTTTAGGCACTGAAGCTTTCTTT. The V gene is TRBV29-1, the J gene TRBJ1-1, with a tentative D call TRBD1 (6 bases). Germline assignment: CDR1 SQVTM and CDR2 ANQGSEA. Trimming removed 6 bases at V and 4 bases at J, with 15 bases between. The CDR3 totals 13 residues.

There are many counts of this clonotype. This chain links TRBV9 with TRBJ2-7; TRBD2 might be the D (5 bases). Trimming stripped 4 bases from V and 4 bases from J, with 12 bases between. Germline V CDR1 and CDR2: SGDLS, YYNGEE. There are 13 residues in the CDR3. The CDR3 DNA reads TGTGCCAGCAGCCCTGGATGGGAGTACGAGCAGTACTTC. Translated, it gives CASSPGWEYEQYF.

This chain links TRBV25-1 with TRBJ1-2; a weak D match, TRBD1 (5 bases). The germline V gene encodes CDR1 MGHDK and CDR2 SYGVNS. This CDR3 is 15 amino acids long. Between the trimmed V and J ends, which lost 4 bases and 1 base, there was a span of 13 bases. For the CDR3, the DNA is TGTGCCAGCAGTGTGGGTGGGACTCTTAACTATGGCTACACCTTC. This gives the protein CASSVGGTLNYGYTF.

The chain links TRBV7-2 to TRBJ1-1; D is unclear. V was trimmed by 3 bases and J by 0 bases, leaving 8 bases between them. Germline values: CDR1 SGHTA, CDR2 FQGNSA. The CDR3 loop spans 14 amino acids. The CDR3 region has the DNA TGTGCCAGCAGCTTGTTTCAGATGAACACTGAAGCTTTCTTT. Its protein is CASSLFQMNTEAFF. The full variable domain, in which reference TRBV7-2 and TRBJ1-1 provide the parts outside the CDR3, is GAGVSQSPSNKVTEKGKDVELRCDPISGHTALYWYRQSLGQGLEFLIYFQGNSAPDKSGLPSDRFSAERTGGSVSTLTIQRTQQEDSAVYLCASSLFQMNTEAFFGQGTRLTVV.

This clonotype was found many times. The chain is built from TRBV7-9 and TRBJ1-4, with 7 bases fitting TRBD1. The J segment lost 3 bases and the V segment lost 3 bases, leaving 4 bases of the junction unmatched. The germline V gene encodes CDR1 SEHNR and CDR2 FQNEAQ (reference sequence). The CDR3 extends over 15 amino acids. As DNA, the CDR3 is TGTGCCAGCAGCTTGGACAGGAGCGCTAATGAAAAACTGTTTTTT. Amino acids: CASSLDRSANEKLFF.

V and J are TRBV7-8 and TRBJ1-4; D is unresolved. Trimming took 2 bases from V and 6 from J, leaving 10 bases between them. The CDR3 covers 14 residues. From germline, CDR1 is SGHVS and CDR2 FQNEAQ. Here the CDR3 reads CASSLSPLDEKLFF. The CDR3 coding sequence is TGTGCCAGCAGCTTATCTCCGCTAGATGAAAAACTGTTTTTT.

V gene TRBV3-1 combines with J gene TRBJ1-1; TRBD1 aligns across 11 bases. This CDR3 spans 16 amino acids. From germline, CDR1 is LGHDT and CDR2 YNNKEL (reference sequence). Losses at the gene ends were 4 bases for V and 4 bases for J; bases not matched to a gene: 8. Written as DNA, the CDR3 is TGTGCCAGCAGCCCCCGGACAGGGGGCTGGGGCACTGAAGCTTTCTTT. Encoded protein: CASSPRTGGWGTEAFF. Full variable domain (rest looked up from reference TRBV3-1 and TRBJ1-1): DTAVSQTPKYLVTQMGNDKSIKCEQNLGHDTMYWYKQDSKKFLKIMFSYNNKELIINETVPNRFSPKSPDKAHLNLHINSLELGDSAVYFCASSPRTGGWGTEAFFGQGTRLTVV.

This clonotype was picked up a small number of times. The CDR3 here is CASSYRSSGSYEQYF. DNA of the CDR3: TGTGCCAGCAGTTACAGGTCTAGCGGGAGTTACGAGCAGTACTTC. The V and J genes are TRBV6-5 and TRBJ2-7, with 10 bases that match TRBD2. Germline V gene sequence: CDR1 MNHEY, CDR2 SVGAGI. Losses at the gene ends were 2 bases for V and 4 bases for J; bases not matched to a gene: 5. The CDR3 has 15 residues.

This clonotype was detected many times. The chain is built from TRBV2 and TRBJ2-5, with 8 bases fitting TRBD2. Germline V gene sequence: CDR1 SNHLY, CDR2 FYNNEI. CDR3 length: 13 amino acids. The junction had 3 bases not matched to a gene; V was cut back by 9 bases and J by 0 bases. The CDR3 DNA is TGTGCCAGGACTAGCGCGTACCAAGAGACCCAGTACTTC. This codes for CARTSAYQETQYF.

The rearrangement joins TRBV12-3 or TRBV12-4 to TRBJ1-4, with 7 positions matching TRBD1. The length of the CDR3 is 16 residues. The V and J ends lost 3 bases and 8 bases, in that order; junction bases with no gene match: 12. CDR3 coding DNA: TGTGCCAGCAGTTTTGGGGGGACAGTGACCTTGGAAAAACTGTTTTTT. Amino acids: CASSFGGTVTLEKLFF.

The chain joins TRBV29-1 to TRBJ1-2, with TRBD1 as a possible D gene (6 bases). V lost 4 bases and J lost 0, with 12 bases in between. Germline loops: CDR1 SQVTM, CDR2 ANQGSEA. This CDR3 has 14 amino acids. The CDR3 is CSVVGATPNYGYTF. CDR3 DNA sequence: TGCAGCGTTGTGGGGGCAACACCTAACTATGGCTACACCTTC.

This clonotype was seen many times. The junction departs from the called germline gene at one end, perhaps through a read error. CDR3 coding DNA: TGTGCCACATTAAGACAAGACTACGGCTACACCTTC. As protein: CATLRQDYGYTF. V is TRBV10-3 and J is TRBJ1-2; D remains unclear. This CDR3 contains 12 residues. Germline assignment: CDR1 ENHRY and CDR2 SYGVKD.

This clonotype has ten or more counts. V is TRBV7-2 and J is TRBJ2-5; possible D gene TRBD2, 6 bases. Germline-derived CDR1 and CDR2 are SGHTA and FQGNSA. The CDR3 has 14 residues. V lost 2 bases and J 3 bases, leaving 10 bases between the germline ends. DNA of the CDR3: TGTGCCAGCAGCTTATCAGGGAGGAAAGAGACCCAGTACTTC. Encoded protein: CASSLSGRKETQYF.

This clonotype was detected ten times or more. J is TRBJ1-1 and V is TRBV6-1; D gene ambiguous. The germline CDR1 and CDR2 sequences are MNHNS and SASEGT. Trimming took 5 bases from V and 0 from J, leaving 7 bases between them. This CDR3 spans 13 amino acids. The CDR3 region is CASSYEVNTEAFF. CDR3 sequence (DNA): TGTGCCAGCAGTTACGAGGTGAACACTGAAGCTTTCTTT.

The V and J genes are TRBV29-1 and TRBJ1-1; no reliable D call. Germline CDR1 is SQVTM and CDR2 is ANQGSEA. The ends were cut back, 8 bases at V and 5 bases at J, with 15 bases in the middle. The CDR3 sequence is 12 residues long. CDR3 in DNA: TGCAGCTTGGTTTCAGGAGAAACTGAAGCTTTCTTT. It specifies CSLVSGETEAFF.

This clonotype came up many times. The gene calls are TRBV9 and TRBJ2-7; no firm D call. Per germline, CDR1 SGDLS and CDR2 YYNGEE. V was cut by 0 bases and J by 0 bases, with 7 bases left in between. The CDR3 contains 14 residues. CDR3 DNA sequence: TGTGCCAGCAGCGTAGACAGCGACTCCTACGAGCAGTACTTC. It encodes CASSVDSDSYEQYF.

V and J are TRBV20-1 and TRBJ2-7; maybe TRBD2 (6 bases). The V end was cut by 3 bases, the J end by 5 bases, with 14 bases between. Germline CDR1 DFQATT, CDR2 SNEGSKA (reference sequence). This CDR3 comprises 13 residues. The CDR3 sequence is CSASGTGVNEQYF. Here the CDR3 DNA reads TGCAGTGCTAGTGGTACGGGAGTCAACGAGCAGTACTTC.

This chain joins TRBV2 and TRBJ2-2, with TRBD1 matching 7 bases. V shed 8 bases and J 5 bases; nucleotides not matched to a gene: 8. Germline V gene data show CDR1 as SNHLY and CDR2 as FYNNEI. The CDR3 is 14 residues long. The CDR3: CASGGRQGTGELFF. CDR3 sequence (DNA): TGTGCCAGCGGCGGCAGACAGGGTACCGGGGAGCTGTTTTTT.

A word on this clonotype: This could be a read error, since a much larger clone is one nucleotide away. Here the CDR3 reads CAISGEVDTEAFF. For the CDR3, the DNA is TGTGCCATCAGTGGGGAGGTAGACACTGAAGCTTTCTTT. The chain combines TRBV10-3 with TRBJ1-1; no reliable D call. Germline V CDR1 and CDR2: ENHRY, SYGVKD. The CDR3 spans 13 residues. The germline V and J ends were trimmed by 4 bases and 3 bases, with 9 bases remaining between them.

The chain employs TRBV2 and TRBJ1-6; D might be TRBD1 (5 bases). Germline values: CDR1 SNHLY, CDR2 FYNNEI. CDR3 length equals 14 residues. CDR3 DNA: TGTGCTAGGGCAAGGGGACTCTATAATTCACCCCTCCACTTT. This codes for CARARGLYNSPLHF.

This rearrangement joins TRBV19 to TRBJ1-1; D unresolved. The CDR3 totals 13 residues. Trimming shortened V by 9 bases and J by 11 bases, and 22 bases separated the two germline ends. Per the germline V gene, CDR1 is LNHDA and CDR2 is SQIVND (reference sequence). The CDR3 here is CASSSPFVGRAFF. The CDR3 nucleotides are TGTGCCAGCAGTTCCCCGTTCGTCGGACGCGCTTTCTTT.